This T cell receptor beta chain is from a study of blood T cell repertoires in COVID-19. Study context: The origin of the acute and convalescent COVID-19 samples was the United States, Italy and Spain.

The V gene's germline CDR1 is MDHEN and CDR2 SYDVKM. Deletions cut 8 bases from V and 7 bases from J, with 20 bases between. The CDR3 has 14 residues. Repertoires were generated with immunoSEQ multiplex PCR, while TCRdb's copy carries only in-frame clones and drops some. The sample lists about 220,000 clones, 85% seen once, with over 2% in the top ten. Sequencing was performed on peripheral blood. The source of this sequence is a woman in her 70s with COVID-19, enrolled during active disease. The chain employs TRBV28 and TRBJ1-2; D gene uncertain. The CDR3 spells CASSREPWLGGYTF. The CDR3 DNA reads TGTGCCAGCTCCCGGGAACCCTGGTTAGGTGGCTACACCTTC.